This TCR beta chain was sequenced for a study of blood T cell repertoires in COVID-19. Study-level background: Italy, Spain and the United States were the sources of the convalescent and acute COVID-19 samples. Sample material is recorded as cDNA or gDNA derived from T cells, B-cell-depleted T cells, or PBMCs.

Germline CDR1 is MNHEY and CDR2 is SVGAGI. V lost 6 bases and J lost 0; bases outside the gene matches: 7. This CDR3 is built from 15 residues. The authors' processing: Scientists estimated how many nucleated cells there were by amplifying reference gene primers. Some clones are missing from TCRdb's copy, which holds only in-frame ones; the method was immunoSEQ multiplex PCR. That table furnishes V, J and clone size, whereas the DNA furnished D and trimming. The table includes under 300,000 clones, about 68% detected once. The V and J genes are TRBV6-5 and TRBJ1-1, with 7 bases lining up with TRBD1. The specimen sequenced was peripheral blood. This TCR derives from a woman older than 75 with acute or convalescent COVID-19. The CDR3 reads CASRTGQLMNTEAFF. The CDR3 DNA reads as TGTGCCAGCAGGACGGGACAGTTAATGAACACTGAAGCTTTCTTT.